The TCR beta chain under discussion was sequenced for a study of T-cell reconstitution after alpha-beta-depleted transplantation in children. This clonotype was observed a few times. What it binds is not known. Study-wide results and limits: In some patients, recipient T cells and intrathymic progenitors surviving conditioning explained high day-60 diversity.

A library of TCRbeta sequences, prepared with unique molecular identifiers, was generated. Each CDR3 protein gets one entry after TCRdb re-called the PCR reads with MiXCR. The sample has hundreds of thousands of distinct CDR3 sequences; roughly 24% are singletons. The CDR3 sequence is 13 residues long. With 2 bases removed from V and 6 bases from J, the gap between germline ends came to 12 bases. Germline lookup yields CDR1 DFQATT and CDR2 SNEGSKA (reference sequence). This rearrangement joins TRBV20-1 to TRBJ2-3, with D perhaps TRBD1 (6 bases). Source: PBMCs, mostly from graft donor cells, taken 360 days after TCRalphabeta/CD19-depleted stem cell transplant. This TCR came from a boy younger than two who had a stem cell transplant for acute myeloid leukemia, so the T cells may come from the graft donor. In DNA, the CDR3 is TGCAGTGCTAGAATAGGCCAGGGGGATACGCAGTATTTT. It yields the protein CSARIGQGDTQYF.